Described below is a single T cell receptor (beta chain) sequence and its context. The method was immunoSEQ multiplex PCR; TCRdb's version includes in-frame clones alone and lacks a portion of them. Of roughly 180,000 clones in the sample, 79% are singletons; the top ten hold about 7.8%. This sample was included in a study of blood T cell repertoires in COVID-19. Study-level background: There were acute and convalescent COVID-19 samples, and they came from the United States, Italy and Spain.

With 4 bases removed from V and 5 bases from J, the gap between germline ends came to 15 bases. The CDR3 runs 13 residues. Germline CDR1 reads SQVTM; CDR2 reads ANQGSEA. The sample taken for sequencing was peripheral blood. V usage is TRBV29-1 and J usage is TRBJ2-7, with unresolved D. The sequence came from a woman aged 55 to 70 with COVID-19, enrolled during active disease. The DNA of the CDR3 is TGCAGCGTTGTAAGCTTCCCCTCGGACGAGCAGTACTTC. Amino acid sequence: CSVVSFPSDEQYF.